Following are 18 T cell receptor beta chains from one sample sequenced in a study of T-cell memory formation after mild COVID-19. In TCRdb, the 5' RACE reads were re-called with MiXCR into one record per CDR3 protein. The sample yields about 360,000 distinct CDR3 sequences, around an eighth seen once. The sequenced sample was PBMCs or a T cell subset sorted from them (not recorded which). All receptors derive from a man aged 18 to 30 who had mild COVID-19 (a few samples of this study predate the infection). Cell type and time point are not known.

V usage is TRBV7-9 and J usage is TRBJ1-2; TRBD1 matches at 12 bases. Germline V gene data show CDR1 as SEHNR and CDR2 as FQNEAQ (reference sequence). V lost 5 bases to trimming and J lost 8 bases; unmatched junction nucleotides: 15. This CDR3 is built from 17 residues. As DNA, the CDR3 is TGTGCCAGCAGCGATCCCGGGACAGGGGGCGCGAGTAAGGGCTACACCTTC. Amino acids: CASSDPGTGGASKGYTF. Looking up the rest from reference TRBV7-9 and TRBJ1-2 gives the full variable domain: DTGVSQNPRHKITKRGQNVTFRCDPISEHNRLYWYRQTLGQGPEFLTYFQNEAQLEKSRLLSDRFSAERPKGSFSTLEIQRTEQGDSAMYLCASSDPGTGGASKGYTFGSGTRLTVV.

A few counts support this clonotype. V usage is TRBV4-1 and J usage is TRBJ2-7, with 9 positions matching TRBD1. CDR1 and CDR2 (germline): MGHRA, YSYEKL. V was pared by 4 bases and J by 2 bases, with 6 bases of the junction left unmatched. This CDR3 contains 15 residues. The CDR3 DNA follows: TGCGCCAGCAGCCGCAGGACAGGGGCCGCCTACGAGCAGTACTTC. Its translation: CASSRRTGAAYEQYF.

The gene calls are TRBV15 and TRBJ1-4, with D possibly TRBD1 on 5 matching bases. V was clipped by 0 bases and J by 7 bases, with 18 bases between them. The CDR3 loop spans 17 amino acids. The germline V gene encodes CDR1 LNHNV and CDR2 YYDKDF (reference sequence). The CDR3, as DNA: TGTGCCACCAGCAGAGATAGGGGAAGCGGAGGATCTGAAAAACTGTTTTTT. Protein product: CATSRDRGSGGSEKLFF.

This clonotype was detected only a few times. The chain carries TRBV19 and TRBJ2-5, with TRBD1 matching 7 bases. This CDR3 comprises 15 residues. Trimming removed 3 bases from V and 8 bases from J; junction bases left unmatched: 12. CDR1 and CDR2 (germline): LNHDA, SQIVND (reference sequence). The CDR3 DNA reads TGTGCCAGTAGTATCGACAGGGCGATTGGTGTAACCCAGTACTTC. It encodes CASSIDRAIGVTQYF.

The rearrangement joins TRBV2 to TRBJ2-5; a weak D match, TRBD2 (5 bases). Between the trimmed V and J ends, which lost 7 bases and 5 bases, there was a span of 11 bases. CDR1 and CDR2 (germline): SNHLY, FYNNEI. The CDR3 extends over 12 amino acids. The CDR3: CASKLGRETQYF. CDR3 DNA sequence: TGTGCCAGCAAACTAGGGCGGGAGACCCAGTACTTC.

This clonotype occurred a few times. This chain connects TRBV12-3 or TRBV12-4 to TRBJ2-2; 8 bases agree with TRBD1. The CDR3 spans 14 residues. V trimming: 6 bases; J trimming: 9 bases; junction bases outside the gene matches: 9. The CDR3 reads CASRLGQGRRELFF. CDR3 coding DNA: TGTGCCAGCAGACTCGGACAGGGAAGGCGGGAGCTGTTTTTT.

This chain uses TRBV6-2 or TRBV6-3 with TRBJ1-2; TRBD1 aligns across 9 bases. Germline values: CDR1 MNHEY, CDR2 SVGEGT. After removal of 6 bases from V and 5 bases from J, the junction contained 7 bases not matched to a gene. This CDR3 is 14 amino acids long. CDR3 DNA sequence: TGTGCCAGCAGGGTGATGGGACAGGGTTATGGCTACACCTTC. This translates into CASRVMGQGYGYTF.

This clonotype appeared a few times. The chain couples TRBV5-1 to TRBJ1-2, with 8 nucleotides matching TRBD1. V was clipped by 0 bases and J by 0 bases; unmatched bases: 7. Germline V CDR1 and CDR2: SGHRS, YFSETQ. This CDR3 has 17 residues. This CDR3 reads CASSLVKGQVTNYGYTF. The CDR3 DNA sequence: TGCGCCAGCAGCTTGGTTAAGGGACAGGTCACTAACTATGGCTACACCTTC. The full variable domain, with the rest looked up from reference TRBV5-1 and TRBJ1-2, is KAGVTQTPRYLIKTRGQQVTLSCSPISGHRSVSWYQQTPGQGLQFLFEYFSETQRNKGNFPGRFSGRQFSNSRSEMNVSTLELGDSALYLCASSLVKGQVTNYGYTFGSGTRLTVV.

The V and J genes are TRBV6-1 and TRBJ1-5; no definite D call. Trimming removed 2 bases at V and 6 bases at J, with 8 bases between. CDR1 and CDR2 from the germline V gene are MNHNS and SASEGT. The CDR3 spans 13 residues. The CDR3 DNA reads as TGTGCCAGCAGTGAACTCTTGGGTCAGCCCCAGCATTTT. Encoded protein: CASSELLGQPQHF.

This clonotype was observed a handful of times. This rearrangement joins TRBV24-1 to TRBJ2-5, with TRBD1 matching 9 bases. Germline lookup yields CDR1 KGHDR and CDR2 SFDVKD. The ends lost 0 bases at V and 5 bases at J; junction bases unmatched: 3. This CDR3 has 15 residues. This CDR3 reads CATSDLPGTGETQYF. In DNA, the CDR3 is TGTGCCACCAGTGATTTGCCAGGGACAGGGGAGACCCAGTACTTC.

This clonotype was counted a few times. The rearrangement joins TRBV6-5 to TRBJ2-2, with TRBD2 matching 13 bases. The CDR3 runs to 15 residues. Germline-derived CDR1 and CDR2 are MNHEY and SVGAGI. The V segment lost 6 bases and the J segment 5 bases; nucleotides outside the gene matches: 3. The CDR3 loop is CASSRGLAGTGELFF. CDR3 DNA sequence: TGTGCCAGCAGCCGGGGACTAGCGGGGACCGGGGAGCTGTTTTTT.

The genes are TRBV6-2 or TRBV6-3 and TRBJ2-7; D gene ambiguous. The CDR3 contains 11 residues. Per germline, CDR1 MNHEY and CDR2 SVGEGT. Trimming removed 5 bases at V and 6 bases at J, with 8 bases between. CDR3 in DNA: TGTGCCAGCAGTCCCGGCAGCGAGCAGTACTTC. This gives the protein CASSPGSEQYF.

This clonotype has more than one count but fewer than ten. The gene calls are TRBV28 and TRBJ2-3; D gene ambiguous. This CDR3 spans 15 amino acids. With 2 bases removed from V and 0 bases from J, the gap between germline ends came to 9 bases. Looked up from germline, CDR1 is MDHEN and CDR2 is SYDVKM. The CDR3: CASSLGLSSTDTQYF. The CDR3 DNA sequence: TGTGCCAGCAGTTTAGGTTTGTCTAGCACAGATACGCAGTATTTT. Looking up the rest from reference TRBV28 and TRBJ2-3 gives the full variable domain: DVKVTQSSRYLVKRTGEKVFLECVQDMDHENMFWYRQDPGLGLRLIYFSYDVKMKEKGDIPEGYSVSREKKERFSLILESASTNQTSMYLCASSLGLSSTDTQYFGPGTRLTVL.

In this sample, this clonotype turned up a few times. This chain uses TRBV4-2 with TRBJ2-2; D may be TRBD2 (6 bases). The CDR3 covers 17 residues. Trimming took 2 bases from V and 9 from J, leaving 22 bases between them. Germline V gene data show CDR1 as LGHNA and CDR2 as YNFKEQ. CDR3 protein: CASSQRGSRRGIRELFF. In DNA, the CDR3 is TGTGCCAGCAGCCAACGCGGATCCAGGCGGGGTATCCGGGAGCTGTTTTTT.

The gene calls are TRBV12-3 or TRBV12-4 and TRBJ1-1; D call uncertain. CDR3 length: 13 residues. The germline V and J ends were trimmed by 6 bases and 2 bases, with 10 bases remaining between them. CDR3 sequence: CASSADLNTEAFF. The CDR3 nucleotides read TGTGCCAGCAGCGCTGACCTCAACACTGAAGCTTTCTTT.

This clonotype was detected only a few times. J is TRBJ2-3 and V is TRBV20-1; maybe TRBD2 (6 bases). Per the germline V gene, CDR1 is DFQATT and CDR2 is SNEGSKA (reference sequence). This CDR3 is 14 amino acids long. Trimming removed 3 bases from V and 1 base from J, with 11 bases in between. CDR3 in amino acids: CSARWRGGTDTQYF. DNA of the CDR3: TGCAGTGCTAGGTGGAGGGGCGGCACAGATACGCAGTATTTT.

The gene calls are TRBV5-6 and TRBJ1-1; no firm D call. With 4 bases removed from V and 7 bases from J, the gap between germline ends came to 23 bases. Germline V gives CDR1 SGHDT, CDR2 YYEEEE. This CDR3 spans 16 amino acids. The DNA for the CDR3 is TGTGCCAGCAGCGGAGGACCTTTGATCTCGCCCTTTGAAGCTTTCTTT. This translates into CASSGGPLISPFEAFF. The full variable domain, with the rest looked up from reference TRBV5-6 and TRBJ1-1, is DAGVTQSPTHLIKTRGQQVTLRCSPKSGHDTVSWYQQALGQGPQFIFQYYEEEERQRGNFPDRFSGHQFPNYSSELNVNALLLGDSALYLCASSGGPLISPFEAFFGQGTRLTVV.

There are many counts of this clonotype. At one of its ends the junction is not consistent with the germline gene, which may arise from a read error. The chain carries TRBV6-2 or TRBV6-3 and TRBJ1-5, with 7 positions matching TRBD1. The CDR3 covers 14 residues. CDR1 is MNHEY, CDR2 SVGEGT, per germline. In DNA form, the CDR3 reads TGTGCCAGCAGTTACTGGGACAGCAGTCAGCCCCAGCATTTT. This encodes CASSYWDSSQPQHF.